This T cell receptor (beta chain) stems from a study of blood T cell repertoires in COVID-19. Study-wide context: Italy, Spain and the United States were the sources of the convalescent and acute COVID-19 samples. Nucleic acid was either cDNA or gDNA, and it came from T cells, B-cell-depleted T cells, or PBMCs.

As processed by the authors: Amplified reference gene primers provided the basis for estimating nucleated cell counts. Repertoires were generated with immunoSEQ multiplex PCR, while TCRdb's copy carries only in-frame clones and drops some. Clone size and the V and J calls come from that table; the DNA yielded D and trimming. This sample has approximately 450,000 clones, with 80% to 90% found just once. Germline CDR1 and CDR2: SGHNT and YENEEA. The CDR3 extends over 13 amino acids. Trimming shortened V by 5 bases and J by 3 bases, and 11 bases separated the two germline ends. This clonotype originated in a woman aged 30 to 39 with acute or convalescent COVID-19. The chain joins TRBV11-3 to TRBJ2-7; D might be TRBD2 (6 bases). The sample consisted of peripheral blood. CDR3 nucleotide sequence: TGTGCCAGCAGCCAAAAGGGAGGCTACGAGCAGTACTTC. It specifies CASSQKGGYEQYF.